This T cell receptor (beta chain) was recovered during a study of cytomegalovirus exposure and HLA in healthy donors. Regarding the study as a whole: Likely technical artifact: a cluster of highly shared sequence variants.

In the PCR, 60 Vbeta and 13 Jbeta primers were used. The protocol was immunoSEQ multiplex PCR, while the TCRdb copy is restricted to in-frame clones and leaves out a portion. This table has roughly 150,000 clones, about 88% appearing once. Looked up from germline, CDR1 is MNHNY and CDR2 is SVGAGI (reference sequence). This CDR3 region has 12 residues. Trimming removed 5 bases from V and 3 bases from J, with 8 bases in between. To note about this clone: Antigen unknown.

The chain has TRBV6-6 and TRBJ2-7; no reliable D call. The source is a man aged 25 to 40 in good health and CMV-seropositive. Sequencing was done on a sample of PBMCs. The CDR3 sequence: CASSPSGYEQYF. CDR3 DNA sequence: TGTGCCAGCAGTCCCTCCGGCTACGAGCAGTACTTC.